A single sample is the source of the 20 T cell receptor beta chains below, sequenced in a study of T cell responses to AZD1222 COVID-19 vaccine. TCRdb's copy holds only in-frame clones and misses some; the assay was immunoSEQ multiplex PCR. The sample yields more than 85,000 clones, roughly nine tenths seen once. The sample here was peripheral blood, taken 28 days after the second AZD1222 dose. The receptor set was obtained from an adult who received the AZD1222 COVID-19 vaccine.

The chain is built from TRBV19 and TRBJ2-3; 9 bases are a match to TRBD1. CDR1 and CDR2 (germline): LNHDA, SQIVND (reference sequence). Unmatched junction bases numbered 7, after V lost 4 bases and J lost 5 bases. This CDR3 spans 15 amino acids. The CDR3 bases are TGTGCCAGTAGTACCGGGGGACAGGGTATAGATACGCAGTATTTT. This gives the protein CASSTGGQGIDTQYF.

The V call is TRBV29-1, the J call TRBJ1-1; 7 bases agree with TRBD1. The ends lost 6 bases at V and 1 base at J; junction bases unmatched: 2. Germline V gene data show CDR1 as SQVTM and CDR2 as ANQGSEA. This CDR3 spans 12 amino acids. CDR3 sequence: CSVDRENTEAFF. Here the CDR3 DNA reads TGCAGCGTCGACAGGGAGAACACTGAAGCTTTCTTT.

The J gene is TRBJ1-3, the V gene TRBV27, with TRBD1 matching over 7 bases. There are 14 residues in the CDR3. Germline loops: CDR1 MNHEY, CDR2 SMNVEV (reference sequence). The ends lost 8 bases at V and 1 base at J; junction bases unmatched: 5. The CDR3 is CASGDRKSGNTIYF. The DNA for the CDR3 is TGTGCCAGCGGGGACAGAAAATCTGGAAACACCATATATTTT.

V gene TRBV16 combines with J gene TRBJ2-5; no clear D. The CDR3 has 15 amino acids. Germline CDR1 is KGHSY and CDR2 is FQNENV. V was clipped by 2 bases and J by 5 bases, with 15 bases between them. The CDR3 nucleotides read TGTGCCAGCAGCCAAAGCATAGGCCGCGCGGAGACCCAGTACTTC. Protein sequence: CASSQSIGRAETQYF.

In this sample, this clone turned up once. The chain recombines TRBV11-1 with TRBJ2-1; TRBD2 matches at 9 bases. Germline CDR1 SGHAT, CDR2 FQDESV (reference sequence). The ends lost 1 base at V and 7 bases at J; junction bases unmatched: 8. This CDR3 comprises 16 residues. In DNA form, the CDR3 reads TGTGCCAGCAGCTTAGGAGGTAGCGGGAGCGGGAATGAGCAGTTCTTC. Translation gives CASSLGGSGSGNEQFF.

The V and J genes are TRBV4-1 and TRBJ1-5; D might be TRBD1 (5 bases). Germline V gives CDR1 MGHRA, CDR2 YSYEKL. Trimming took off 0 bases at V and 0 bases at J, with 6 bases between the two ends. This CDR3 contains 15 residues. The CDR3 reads CASSQDQGSNQPQHF. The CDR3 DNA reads TGCGCCAGCAGCCAAGATCAGGGTAGCAATCAGCCCCAGCATTTT.

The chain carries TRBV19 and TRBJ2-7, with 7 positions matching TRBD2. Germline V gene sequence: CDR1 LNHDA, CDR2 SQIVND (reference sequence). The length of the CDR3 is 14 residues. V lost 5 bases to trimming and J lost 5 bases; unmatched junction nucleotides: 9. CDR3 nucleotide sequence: TGTGCCAGTAGTCAAGGACGGGGGGTAAACGAGCAGTACTTC. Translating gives CASSQGRGVNEQYF.

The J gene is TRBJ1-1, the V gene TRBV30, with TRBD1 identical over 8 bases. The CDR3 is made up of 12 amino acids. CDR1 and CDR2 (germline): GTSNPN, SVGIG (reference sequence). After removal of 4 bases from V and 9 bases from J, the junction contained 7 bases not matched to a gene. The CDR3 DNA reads TGTGCCTGGACGCAGGGGGCGCGGCAAGCTTTCTTT. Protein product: CAWTQGARQAFF.

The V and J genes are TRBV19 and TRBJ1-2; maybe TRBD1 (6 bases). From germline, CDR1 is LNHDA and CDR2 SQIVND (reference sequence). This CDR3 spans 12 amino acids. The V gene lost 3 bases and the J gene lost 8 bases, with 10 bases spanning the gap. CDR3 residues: CASSMPGAGYTF. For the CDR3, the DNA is TGTGCCAGTAGTATGCCAGGGGCCGGCTACACCTTC. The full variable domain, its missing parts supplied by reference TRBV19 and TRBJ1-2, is DGGITQSPKYLFRKEGQNVTLSCEQNLNHDAMYWYRQDPGQGLRLIYYSQIVNDFQKGDIAEGYSVSREKKESFPLTVTSAQKNPTAFYLCASSMPGAGYTFGSGTRLTVV.

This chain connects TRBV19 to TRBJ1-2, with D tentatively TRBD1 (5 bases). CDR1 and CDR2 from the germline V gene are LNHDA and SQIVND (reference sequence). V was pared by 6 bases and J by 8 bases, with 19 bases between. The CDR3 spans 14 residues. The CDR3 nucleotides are TGTGCCAGTAGAGACGACAGTGGGTCGAGGGGCTACACCTTC. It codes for CASRDDSGSRGYTF.

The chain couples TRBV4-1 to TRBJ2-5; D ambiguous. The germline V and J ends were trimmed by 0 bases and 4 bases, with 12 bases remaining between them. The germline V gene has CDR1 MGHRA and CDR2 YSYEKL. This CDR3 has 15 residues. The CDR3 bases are TGCGCCAGCAGCCAAGACCGGAACAGTCGAGAGACCCAGTACTTC. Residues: CASSQDRNSRETQYF.

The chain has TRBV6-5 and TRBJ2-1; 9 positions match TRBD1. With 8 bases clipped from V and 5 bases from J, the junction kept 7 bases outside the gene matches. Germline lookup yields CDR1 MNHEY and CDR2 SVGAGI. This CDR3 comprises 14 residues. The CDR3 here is CASQKRDRDNEQFF. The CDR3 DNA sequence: TGTGCCAGCCAAAAGCGGGACAGGGACAATGAGCAGTTCTTC.

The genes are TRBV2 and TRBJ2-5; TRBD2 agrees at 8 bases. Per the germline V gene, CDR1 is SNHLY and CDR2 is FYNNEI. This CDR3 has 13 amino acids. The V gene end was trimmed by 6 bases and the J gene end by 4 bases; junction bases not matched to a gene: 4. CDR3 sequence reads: CASSGLARETQYF. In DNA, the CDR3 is TGTGCCAGCAGCGGACTAGCCCGAGAGACCCAGTACTTC.

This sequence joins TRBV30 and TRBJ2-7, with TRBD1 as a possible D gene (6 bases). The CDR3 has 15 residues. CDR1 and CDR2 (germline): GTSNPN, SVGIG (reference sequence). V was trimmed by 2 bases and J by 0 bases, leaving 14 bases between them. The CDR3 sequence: CAWSRLRTDSYEQYF. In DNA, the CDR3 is TGTGCCTGGAGTCGTCTTCGGACAGACTCCTACGAGCAGTACTTC. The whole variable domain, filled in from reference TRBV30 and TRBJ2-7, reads SQTIHQWPATLVQPVGSPLSLECTVEGTSNPNLYWYRQAAGRGLQLLFYSVGIGQISSEVPQNLSASRPQDRQFILSSKKLLLSDSGFYLCAWSRLRTDSYEQYFGPGTRLTVT.

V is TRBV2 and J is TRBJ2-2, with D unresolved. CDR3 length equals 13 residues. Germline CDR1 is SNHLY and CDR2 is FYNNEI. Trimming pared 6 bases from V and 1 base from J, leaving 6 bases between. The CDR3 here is CASRSENTGELFF. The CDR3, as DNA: TGTGCCAGCAGGAGTGAGAACACCGGGGAGCTGTTTTTT.

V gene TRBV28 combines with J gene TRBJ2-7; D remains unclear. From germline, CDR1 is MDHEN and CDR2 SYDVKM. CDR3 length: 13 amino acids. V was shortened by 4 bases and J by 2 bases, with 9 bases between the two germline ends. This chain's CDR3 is CASSSPSPYEQYF. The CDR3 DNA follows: TGTGCCAGCAGTTCCCCCTCTCCCTACGAGCAGTACTTC. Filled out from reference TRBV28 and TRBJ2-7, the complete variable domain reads DVKVTQSSRYLVKRTGEKVFLECVQDMDHENMFWYRQDPGLGLRLIYFSYDVKMKEKGDIPEGYSVSREKKERFSLILESASTNQTSMYLCASSSPSPYEQYFGPGTRLTVT.

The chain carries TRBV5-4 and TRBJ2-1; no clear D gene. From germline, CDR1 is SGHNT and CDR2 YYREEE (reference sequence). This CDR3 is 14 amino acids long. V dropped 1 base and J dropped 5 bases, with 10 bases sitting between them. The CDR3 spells CASSLFGSDNEQFF. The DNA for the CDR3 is TGTGCCAGCAGCTTGTTTGGATCAGACAATGAGCAGTTCTTC.

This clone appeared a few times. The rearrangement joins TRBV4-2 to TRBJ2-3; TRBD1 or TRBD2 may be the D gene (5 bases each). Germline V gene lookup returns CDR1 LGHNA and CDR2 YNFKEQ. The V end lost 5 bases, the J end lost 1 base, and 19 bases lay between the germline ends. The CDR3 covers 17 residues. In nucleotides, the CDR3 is TGTGCCAGCAGCTCAGCAGTTGGGGGAATCGGCACAGATACGCAGTATTTT. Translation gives CASSSAVGGIGTDTQYF.

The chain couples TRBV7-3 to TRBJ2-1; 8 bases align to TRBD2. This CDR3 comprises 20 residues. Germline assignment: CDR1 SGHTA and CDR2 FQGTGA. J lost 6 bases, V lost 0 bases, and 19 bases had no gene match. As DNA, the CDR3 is TGTGCCAGCAGCTTAACGGTCGCCGGGACTAGGGCGATGAGAATCAATGAGCAGTTCTTC. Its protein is CASSLTVAGTRAMRINEQFF.

Written as DNA, the CDR3 is TGTGCCAGCAGCCCCCCGACAGGGGCTAAAATCTATGGCTACACCTTC. Its protein product is CASSPPTGAKIYGYTF. The gene calls are TRBV7-2 and TRBJ1-2; TRBD1 agrees at 8 bases. Trimming removed 5 bases from V and 4 bases from J; junction bases left unmatched: 12. The CDR3 consists of 16 residues. In germline, CDR1 is SGHTA, CDR2 FQGNSA.